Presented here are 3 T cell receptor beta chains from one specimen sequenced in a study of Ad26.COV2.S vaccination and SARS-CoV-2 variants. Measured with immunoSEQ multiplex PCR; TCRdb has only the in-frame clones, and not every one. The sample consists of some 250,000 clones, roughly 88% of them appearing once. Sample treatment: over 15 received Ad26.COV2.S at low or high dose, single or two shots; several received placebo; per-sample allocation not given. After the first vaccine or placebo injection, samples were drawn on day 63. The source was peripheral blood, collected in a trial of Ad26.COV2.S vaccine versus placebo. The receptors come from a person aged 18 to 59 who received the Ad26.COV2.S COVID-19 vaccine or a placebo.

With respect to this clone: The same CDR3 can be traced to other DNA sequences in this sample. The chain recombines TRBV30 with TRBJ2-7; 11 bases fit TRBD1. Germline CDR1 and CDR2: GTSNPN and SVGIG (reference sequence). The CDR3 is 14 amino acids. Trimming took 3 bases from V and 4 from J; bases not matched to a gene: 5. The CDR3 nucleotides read TGTGCCTGGAGCGAAGGACAGGGGGCTTACGAGCAGTACTTC. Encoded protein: CAWSEGQGAYEQYF.

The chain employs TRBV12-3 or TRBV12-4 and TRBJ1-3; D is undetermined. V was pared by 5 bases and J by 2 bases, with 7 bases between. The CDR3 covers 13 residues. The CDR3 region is CASSVTPGNTIYF. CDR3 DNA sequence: TGTGCCAGCAGTGTGACCCCTGGAAACACCATATATTTT.

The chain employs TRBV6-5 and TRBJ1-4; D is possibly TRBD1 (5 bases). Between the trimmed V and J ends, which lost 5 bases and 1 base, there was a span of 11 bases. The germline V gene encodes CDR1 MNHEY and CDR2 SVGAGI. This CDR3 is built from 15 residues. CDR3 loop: CASSPRRGTNEKLFF. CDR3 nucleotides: TGTGCCAGCAGTCCTAGGAGGGGAACTAATGAAAAACTGTTTTTT.